The entry below gives a single TCR beta chain sequence along with its context. This clonotype was recorded at least ten times. Its specific antigen is unknown. No base qualities exist here, and no much larger clone lies one base off it. These data come from a study of T-cell reconstitution after alpha-beta-depleted transplantation in children (dated by TCRdb to 2016 to 2017). Some background on the complete study: Using TCR repertoire profiling, the study quantitatively followed how T-cell immune reconstitution unfolded in children after TCRalphabeta/CD19-depleted allogeneic hematopoietic cell transplantation.

According to the germline V gene (reference sequence), CDR1 reads LGHDT and CDR2 reads YNNKEL. Its CDR3 holds 14 amino acids, cysteine through phenylalanine. Only CDR3 DNA is held: 42 bases, read in frame from base 1. The germline ends are 15 bases apart after V is trimmed by 0 bases and J by 9 bases. The protocol used for the library was PCR. Sequenced on an Illumina HiSeq 2500. Molecular barcoding was employed in the preparation of TCR libraries, with unique molecular identifiers being used to normalize TCRbeta repertoire quantification. TCRdb reprocessing: public reads trimmed at Q25 with fastp, clones called with MiXCR, in-frame beta chains kept. When rows share a CDR3 protein, they turn into one entry using the most common DNA and genes. This sample comprises roughly 610,000 distinct CDR3 sequences, under 12% of them detected only once. Of the sample, 4% is held by the ten largest clones.

The V gene is TRBV3-1 and the J gene is TRBJ2-7; the D gene assignment is ambiguous. Sequenced here: PBMCs from the stem cell graft donor, sampled from the stem cell graft. This clonotype originated in a human donor who donated a stem cell graft to a child with acute myeloid leukemia. The sequence in DNA is TGTGCCAGCAGCCAAGATCCGGCCACGTCGGGGCAGTACTTC. Its amino acids are CASSQDPATSGQYF.